Presented here are 3 T cell receptor beta chains from one specimen sequenced in a study of blood T cell repertoires in COVID-19. Assay used: immunoSEQ multiplex PCR; TCRdb lists only in-frame clones, some missing. The table shows about 140,000 clones, with 75% to 90% occurring only once. Source material: peripheral blood. The receptors were gathered from a woman aged 55-70 years with active COVID-19.

The chain joins TRBV14 to TRBJ1-4, with 8 bases matching TRBD1. The trim removed 2 bases at V and 3 bases at J, leaving 2 bases unmatched. This CDR3 has 15 residues. Germline assignment: CDR1 SGHDN and CDR2 FVKESK. In DNA, the CDR3 is TGTGCCAGCAGCCAACCGACAGGGGCTAATGAAAAACTGTTTTTT. Translating it yields CASSQPTGANEKLFF.

The rearrangement joins TRBV27 to TRBJ2-7, with TRBD1 identical over 11 bases. Germline V gene data show CDR1 as MNHEY and CDR2 as SMNVEV (reference sequence). The trim removed 3 bases at V and 6 bases at J, leaving 4 bases unmatched. This CDR3 has 14 residues. The CDR3 region is CASSLTGTGGEQYF. CDR3 sequence (DNA): TGTGCCAGCAGTTTGACCGGGACAGGGGGCGAGCAGTACTTC.

This clone came up once. J is TRBJ1-1 and V is TRBV30; D may be TRBD1 (6 bases). V was pared by 3 bases and J by 4 bases, with 12 bases between. The CDR3 runs to 13 residues. Germline CDR1 and CDR2: GTSNPN and SVGIG (reference sequence). This chain's CDR3 is CAWSLGQFTEAFF. Here the CDR3 DNA reads TGTGCCTGGAGCTTGGGACAATTCACTGAAGCTTTCTTT.